Detailed here is one T cell receptor (beta chain). In the original processing: Amplified reference gene primers provided the basis for estimating nucleated cell counts. Repertoires were generated with immunoSEQ multiplex PCR, while TCRdb's copy carries only in-frame clones and drops some. V, J and clone size were drawn from that table, and D and trimming were deduced from the DNA. Among 110,000 to 150,000 clones listed, around 86% were seen once. This record belongs to a study of blood T cell repertoires in COVID-19. Study-level background: Acute and convalescent COVID-19 samples came from the United States, Italy and Spain.

Trimming shortened V by 3 bases and J by 5 bases, and 21 bases separated the two germline ends. Germline assignment: CDR1 MGHRA and CDR2 YSYEKL. CDR3 length: 17 residues. The source is a woman of 80 years or more with acute or convalescent COVID-19. The sequenced material came from peripheral blood. The V and J genes are TRBV4-1 and TRBJ2-3; no clear D gene. The CDR3 reads CASSHAILQESEDTQYF. The CDR3 bases are TGCGCCAGCAGCCACGCAATACTTCAGGAATCTGAAGATACGCAGTATTTT.